This TCR beta chain was captured in a study of blood T cell repertoires in COVID-19. The assay was immunoSEQ multiplex PCR, and TCRdb's table has in-frame clones only and misses some. This table has about 170,000 clones, approximately 82% appearing once. The V and J ends lost 0 bases and 3 bases respectively, with 5 bases between them. From germline, CDR1 is SGHTA and CDR2 FQGNSA. CDR3 length equals 13 residues. This clone occurred once. The chain couples TRBV7-2 to TRBJ1-1, with unresolved D. The receptor's source is a woman older than 75 with acute or convalescent COVID-19. Sequenced material: peripheral blood. The CDR3 region has the DNA TGTGCCAGCAGCTTAGCCCTATACACTGAAGCTTTCTTT. Translation: CASSLALYTEAFF. Full variable domain (missing parts from reference TRBV7-2 and TRBJ1-1): GAGVSQSPSNKVTEKGKDVELRCDPISGHTALYWYRQSLGQGLEFLIYFQGNSAPDKSGLPSDRFSAERTGGSVSTLTIQRTQQEDSAVYLCASSLALYTEAFFGQGTRLTVV.